This is a list of T cell receptor beta chains from one sample in a study of human T cells and chemical hapten exposure. In TCRdb, the RACE reads were re-called with MiXCR into one record per CDR3 protein. The data contain about 77,000 distinct CDR3 sequences, 14% of them singletons. The starting material was whole blood, obtained in connection with sensitization to the hapten diphenylcyclopropenone (DPC). These receptors were collected from a woman between 45 and 60 years old with alopecia areata. Some clones in this sample may be carry-over from other donors' samples. Both conserved end residues are part of each CDR3. Fields, in order: J gene, V gene, CDR3 protein.

TRBJ2-1 TRBV7-9 CASAETSYNEQFF
TRBJ2-7 TRBV10-3 CAIGRDIYEQYF
TRBJ2-7 TRBV7-2 CASSPPGTGGYEQYF
TRBJ2-7 TRBV28 CACVQQYPYEQYF
TRBJ2-1 TRBV5-4 CASSRGENTHNEQFF
TRBJ1-5 TRBV7-8 CASSPPPGQTNQPQHF
TRBJ2-6 TRBV12-3/TRBV12-4 CASSPVGGRAGANVLTF
TRBJ2-2 TRBV11-2 CASTRTSPSSGELFF
TRBJ2-6 TRBV4-2 CASSPSGTGGFSGANVLTF
TRBJ2-5 TRBV25-1 CASSSGTSPLGTQYF
TRBJ1-1 TRBV30 CAWRWGSNTEAFF
TRBJ2-2 TRBV11-2 CASSLWSTGELFF
TRBJ1-5 TRBV28 CASSPTGLGQPQHF
TRBJ1-5 TRBV12-3/TRBV12-4 CASSMRQGAEQPQHF
TRBJ2-1 TRBV20-1 CSARDHGTPYNEQFF
TRBJ2-7 TRBV2 CASSEATIYSEQYF
TRBJ2-1 TRBV5-1 CASSPEGLGPNEQFF
TRBJ2-5 TRBV2 CASSGTSQTQYF
TRBJ1-1 TRBV27 CASAPGTGGFTEAFF
TRBJ1-6 TRBV28 CASSLLQGHEPLHF
TRBJ1-1 TRBV6-1 CASSDENGEAFF
TRBJ2-5 TRBV6-2/TRBV6-3 CASSRRTSGSETQYF
TRBJ2-1 TRBV3-1 CASSQSGNEQFF
TRBJ1-1 TRBV20-1 CSAQLLNTEAFF
TRBJ2-7 TRBV29-1 CSVEVMVGGVYYEQYF
TRBJ2-1 TRBV15 CATSRGGYGGPSRNEQFF
TRBJ2-4 TRBV30 CAWTRVGLAASKNIQYF
TRBJ1-5 TRBV7-9 CASSQDNQPQHF
TRBJ2-1 TRBV19 CASSIDPASREQFF
TRBJ2-7 TRBV10-3 CAISASYEQYF
TRBJ2-1 TRBV9 CASSPIVGNEQFF
TRBJ2-7 TRBV20-1 CSARGGSYLDEQYF
TRBJ1-1 TRBV5-1 CASSFGGGQAFF